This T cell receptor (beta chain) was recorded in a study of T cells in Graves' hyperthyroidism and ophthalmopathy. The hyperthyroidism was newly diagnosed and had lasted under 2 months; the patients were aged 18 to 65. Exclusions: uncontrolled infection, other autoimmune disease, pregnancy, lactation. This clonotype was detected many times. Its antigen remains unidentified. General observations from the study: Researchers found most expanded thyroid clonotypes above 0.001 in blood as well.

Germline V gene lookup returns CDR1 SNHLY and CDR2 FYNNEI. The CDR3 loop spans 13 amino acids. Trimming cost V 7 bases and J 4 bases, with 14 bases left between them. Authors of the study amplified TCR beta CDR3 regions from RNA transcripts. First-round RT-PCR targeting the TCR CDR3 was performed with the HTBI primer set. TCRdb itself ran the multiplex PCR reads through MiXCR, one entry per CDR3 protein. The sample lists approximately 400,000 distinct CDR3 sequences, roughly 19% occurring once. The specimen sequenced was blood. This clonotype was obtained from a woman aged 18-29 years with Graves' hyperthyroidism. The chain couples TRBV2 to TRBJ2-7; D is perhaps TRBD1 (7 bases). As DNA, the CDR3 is TGTGCCAGCACCCAGACAGGGAGGTACGAGCAGTACTTC. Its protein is CASTQTGRYEQYF. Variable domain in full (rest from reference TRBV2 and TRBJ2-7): EPEVTQTPSHQVTQMGQEVILRCVPISNHLYFYWYRQILGQKVEFLVSFYNNEISEKSEIFDDQFSVERPDGSNFTLKIRSTKLEDSAMYFCASTQTGRYEQYFGPGTRLTVT.